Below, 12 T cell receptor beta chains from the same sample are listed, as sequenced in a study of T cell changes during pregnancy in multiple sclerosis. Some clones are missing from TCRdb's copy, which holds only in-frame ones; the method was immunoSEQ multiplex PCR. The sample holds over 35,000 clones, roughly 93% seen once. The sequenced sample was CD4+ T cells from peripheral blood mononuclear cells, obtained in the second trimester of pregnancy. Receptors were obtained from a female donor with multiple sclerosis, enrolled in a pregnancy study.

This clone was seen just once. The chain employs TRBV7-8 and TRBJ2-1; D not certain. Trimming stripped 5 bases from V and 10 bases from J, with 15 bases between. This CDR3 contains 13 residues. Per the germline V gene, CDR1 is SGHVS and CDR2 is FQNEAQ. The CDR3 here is CASSPPRLVEQFF. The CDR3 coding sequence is TGTGCCAGCAGCCCCCCCCGTCTCGTGGAGCAGTTCTTC.

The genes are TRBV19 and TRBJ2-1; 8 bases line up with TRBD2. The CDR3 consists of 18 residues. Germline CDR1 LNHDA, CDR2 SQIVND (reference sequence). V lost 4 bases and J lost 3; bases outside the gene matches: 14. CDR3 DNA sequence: TGTGCCAGTAGTACTTGGGGGGGGGATACTAGCGGCTACAATGAGCAGTTCTTC. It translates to CASSTWGGDTSGYNEQFF.

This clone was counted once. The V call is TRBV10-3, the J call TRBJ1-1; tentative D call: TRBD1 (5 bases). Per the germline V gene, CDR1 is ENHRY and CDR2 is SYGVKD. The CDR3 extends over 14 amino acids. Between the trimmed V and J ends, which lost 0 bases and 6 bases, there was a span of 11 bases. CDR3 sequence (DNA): TGTGCCATCAGTGAGTCAGTACAGGCAGCTGAAGCTTTCTTT. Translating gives CAISESVQAAEAFF.

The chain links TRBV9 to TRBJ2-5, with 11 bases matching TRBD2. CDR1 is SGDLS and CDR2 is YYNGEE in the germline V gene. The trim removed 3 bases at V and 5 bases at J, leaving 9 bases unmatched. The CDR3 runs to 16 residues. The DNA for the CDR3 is TGTGCCAGCAGCGCACGTAGCGGGGGGGCGAGCGAGACCCAGTACTTC. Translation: CASSARSGGASETQYF. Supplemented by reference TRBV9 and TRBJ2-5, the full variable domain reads DSGVTQTPKHLITATGQRVTLRCSPRSGDLSVYWYQQSLDQGLQFLIQYYNGEERAKGNILERFSAQQFPDLHSELNLSSLELGDSALYFCASSARSGGASETQYFGPGTRLLVL.

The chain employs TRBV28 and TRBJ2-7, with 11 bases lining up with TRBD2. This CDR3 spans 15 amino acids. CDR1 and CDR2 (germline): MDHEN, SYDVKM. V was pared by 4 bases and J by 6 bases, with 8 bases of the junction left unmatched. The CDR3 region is CASSSIAGGPSEQYF. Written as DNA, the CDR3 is TGTGCCAGCAGTTCCATAGCGGGAGGGCCTTCCGAGCAGTACTTC.

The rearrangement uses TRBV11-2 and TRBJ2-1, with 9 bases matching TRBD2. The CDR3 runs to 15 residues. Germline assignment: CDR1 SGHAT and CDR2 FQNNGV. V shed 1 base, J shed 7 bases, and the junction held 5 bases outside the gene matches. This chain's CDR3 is CASSLALAGSNEQFF. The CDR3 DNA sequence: TGTGCCAGCAGCTTAGCTCTAGCGGGGAGTAATGAGCAGTTCTTC.

In DNA, the CDR3 is TGCGCCAGCAGCCCGGGACTAGCGGGAGGCGGGGGGTACGAGCAGTACTTC. Translated, it gives CASSPGLAGGGGYEQYF. The genes are TRBV5-1 and TRBJ2-7, with TRBD2 matching 15 bases. Germline assignment: CDR1 SGHRS and CDR2 YFSETQ. The length of the CDR3 is 17 residues. J was trimmed by 4 bases and V by 4 bases; bases with no gene match: 9.

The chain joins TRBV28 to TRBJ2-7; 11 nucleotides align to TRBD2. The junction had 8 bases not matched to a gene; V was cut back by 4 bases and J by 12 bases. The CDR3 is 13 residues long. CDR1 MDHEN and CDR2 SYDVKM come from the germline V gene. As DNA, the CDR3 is TGTGCCAGCAGTTATCCGGGACTAGCGGATCCGTACTTC. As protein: CASSYPGLADPYF.

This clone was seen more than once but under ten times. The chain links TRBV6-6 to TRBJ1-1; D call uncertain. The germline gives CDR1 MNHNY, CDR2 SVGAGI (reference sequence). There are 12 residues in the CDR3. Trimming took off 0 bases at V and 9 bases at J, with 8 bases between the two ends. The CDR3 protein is CASSYSSGKAFF. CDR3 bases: TGTGCCAGCAGTTACTCGTCGGGGAAAGCTTTCTTT.

CDR3: CASSLDTGGGQPQHF. The DNA of the CDR3 is TGTGCCAGCAGCTTAGATACAGGGGGGGGTCAGCCCCAGCATTTT. This chain connects TRBV11-2 to TRBJ1-5; 8 nucleotides line up with TRBD1. CDR1 SGHAT and CDR2 FQNNGV come from the germline V gene. The CDR3 loop spans 15 amino acids. The junction had 4 bases not matched to a gene; V was cut back by 0 bases and J by 6 bases. Based on the CDR3 plus reference TRBV11-2 and TRBJ1-5, the full variable domain is EAGVAQSPRYKIIEKRQSVAFWCNPISGHATLYWYQQILGQGPKLLIQFQNNGVVDDSQLPKDRFSAERLKGVDSTLKIQPAKLEDSAVYLCASSLDTGGGQPQHFGDGTRLSIL.

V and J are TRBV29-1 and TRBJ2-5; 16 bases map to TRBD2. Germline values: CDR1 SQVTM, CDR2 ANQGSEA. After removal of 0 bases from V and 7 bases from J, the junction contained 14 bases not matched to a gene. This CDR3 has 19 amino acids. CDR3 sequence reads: CSVEDLGTSGRARAGTQYF. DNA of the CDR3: TGCAGCGTTGAAGATTTGGGGACTAGCGGGAGGGCCCGGGCGGGGACCCAGTACTTC.

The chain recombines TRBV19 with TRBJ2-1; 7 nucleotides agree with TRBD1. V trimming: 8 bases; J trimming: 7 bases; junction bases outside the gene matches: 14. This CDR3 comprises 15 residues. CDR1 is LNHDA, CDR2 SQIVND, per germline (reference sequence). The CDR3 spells CASLRTGRNINEQFF. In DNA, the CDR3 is TGTGCCAGTCTCAGGACAGGAAGAAACATTAATGAGCAGTTCTTC.